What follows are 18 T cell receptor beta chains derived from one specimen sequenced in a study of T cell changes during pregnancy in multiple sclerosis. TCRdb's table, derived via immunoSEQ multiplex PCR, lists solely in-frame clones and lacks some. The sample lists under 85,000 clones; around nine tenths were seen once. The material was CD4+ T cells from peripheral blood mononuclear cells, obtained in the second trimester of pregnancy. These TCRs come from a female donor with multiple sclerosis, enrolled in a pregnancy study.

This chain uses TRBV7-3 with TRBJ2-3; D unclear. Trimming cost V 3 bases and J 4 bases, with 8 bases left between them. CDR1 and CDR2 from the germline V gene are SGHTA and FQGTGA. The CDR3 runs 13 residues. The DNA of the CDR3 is TGTGCCAGCAGCTTTAGTACGGCAGATACGCAGTATTTT. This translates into CASSFSTADTQYF.

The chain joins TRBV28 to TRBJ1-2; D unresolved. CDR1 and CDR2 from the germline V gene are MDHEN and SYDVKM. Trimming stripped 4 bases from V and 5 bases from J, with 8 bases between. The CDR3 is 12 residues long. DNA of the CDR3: TGTGCCAGCAGTTCCCCCCCGTATGGCTACACCTTC. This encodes CASSSPPYGYTF.

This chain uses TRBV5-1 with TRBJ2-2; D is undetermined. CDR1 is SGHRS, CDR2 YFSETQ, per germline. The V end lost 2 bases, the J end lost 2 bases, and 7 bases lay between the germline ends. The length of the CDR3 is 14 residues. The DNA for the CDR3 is TGCGCCAGCAGCTTCGCAGGAAACACCGGGGAGCTGTTTTTT. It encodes CASSFAGNTGELFF.

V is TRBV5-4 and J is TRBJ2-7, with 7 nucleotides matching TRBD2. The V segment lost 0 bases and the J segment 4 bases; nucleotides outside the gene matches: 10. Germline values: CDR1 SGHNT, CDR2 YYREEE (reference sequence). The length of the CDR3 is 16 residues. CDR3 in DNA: TGTGCCAGCAGCTTGGGGCGGGGCGCGGGAGATTACGAGCAGTACTTC. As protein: CASSLGRGAGDYEQYF.

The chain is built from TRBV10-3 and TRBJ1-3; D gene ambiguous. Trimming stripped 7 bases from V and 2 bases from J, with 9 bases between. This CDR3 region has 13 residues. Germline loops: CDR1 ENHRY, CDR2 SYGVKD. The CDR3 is CAIMREPGNTIYF. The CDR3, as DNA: TGTGCCATCATGAGGGAGCCTGGAAACACCATATATTTT.

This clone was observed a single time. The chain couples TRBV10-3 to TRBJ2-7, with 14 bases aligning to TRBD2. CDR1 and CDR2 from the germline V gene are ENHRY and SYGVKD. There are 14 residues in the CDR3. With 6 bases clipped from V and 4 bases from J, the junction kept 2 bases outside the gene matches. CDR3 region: CAIRGTSGGYEQYF. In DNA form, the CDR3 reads TGTGCCATCAGGGGGACTAGCGGGGGTTACGAGCAGTACTTC.

The CDR3 nucleotides are TGTGCCAGCAGCCCTGGAACAGGCTTCACCTATGGCTACACCTTC. Its protein is CASSPGTGFTYGYTF. The rearrangement links TRBV9 to TRBJ1-2; D perhaps matches TRBD1 (5 bases). This CDR3 contains 15 residues. The germline V gene encodes CDR1 SGDLS and CDR2 YYNGEE. V was cut by 4 bases and J by 4 bases, with 17 bases left in between. The whole variable domain, remainder taken from reference TRBV9 and TRBJ1-2, is DSGVTQTPKHLITATGQRVTLRCSPRSGDLSVYWYQQSLDQGLQFLIQYYNGEERAKGNILERFSAQQFPDLHSELNLSSLELGDSALYFCASSPGTGFTYGYTFGSGTRLTVV.

This chain's CDR3 is CASSLMDSSSDTQYF. Here the CDR3 DNA reads TGTGCCAGCAGCTTAATGGACAGTTCGTCAGATACGCAGTATTTT. The rearrangement joins TRBV7-9 to TRBJ2-3, with D possibly matching TRBD1 (6 bases). Looked up from germline, CDR1 is SEHNR and CDR2 is FQNEAQ (reference sequence). The CDR3 contains 15 residues. Between the trimmed V and J ends, which lost 2 bases and 4 bases, there was a span of 13 bases.

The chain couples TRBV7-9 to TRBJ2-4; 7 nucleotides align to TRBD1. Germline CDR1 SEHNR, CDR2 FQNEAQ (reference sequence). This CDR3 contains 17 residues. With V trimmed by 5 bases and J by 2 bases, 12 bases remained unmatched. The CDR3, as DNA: TGTGCCAGCAGCCCCATTGGTAGGGGGCTAACCAAAAACATTCAGTACTTC. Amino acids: CASSPIGRGLTKNIQYF.

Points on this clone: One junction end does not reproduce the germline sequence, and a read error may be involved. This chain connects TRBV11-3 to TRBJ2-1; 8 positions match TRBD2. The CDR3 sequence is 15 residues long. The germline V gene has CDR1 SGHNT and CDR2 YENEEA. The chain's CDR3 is CASSSTQRGYSEQFF. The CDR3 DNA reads TGTGCCAGCAGCTCGACGCAGCGGGGGTACAGTGAGCAGTTCTTC. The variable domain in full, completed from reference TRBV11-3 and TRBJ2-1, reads EAGVVQSPRYKIIEKKQPVAFWCNPISGHNTLYWYLQNLGQGPELLIRYENEEAVDDSQLPKDRFSAERLKGVDSTLKIQPAELGDSAVYLCASSSTQRGYSEQFFGPGTRLTVL.

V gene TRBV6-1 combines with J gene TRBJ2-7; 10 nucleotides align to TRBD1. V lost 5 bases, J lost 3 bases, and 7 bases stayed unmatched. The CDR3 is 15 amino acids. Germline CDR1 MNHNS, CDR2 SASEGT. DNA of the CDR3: TGTGCCAGCAGTTTCCGGGACAGGGGAGACTACGAGCAGTACTTC. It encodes CASSFRDRGDYEQYF.

CDR3 protein: CASSETDRAGYEQYF. CDR3 nucleotides: TGTGCCAGTAGTGAGACCGACAGGGCCGGCTACGAGCAGTACTTC. J is TRBJ2-7 and V is TRBV19; 7 bases are shared with TRBD1. Germline V gives CDR1 LNHDA, CDR2 SQIVND (reference sequence). After removal of 5 bases from V and 3 bases from J, the junction contained 10 bases not matched to a gene. CDR3 length equals 15 residues.

CDR3 protein: CASSSAGGTASSYEQYF. The CDR3 DNA reads as TGTGCCAGCAGCTCCGCCGGCGGGACAGCGAGCTCCTACGAGCAGTACTTC. The chain employs TRBV7-6 and TRBJ2-7; tentatively, D is TRBD1 (7 bases). Trimming removed 4 bases at V and 0 bases at J, with 19 bases between. CDR3 length: 17 residues. Germline loops: CDR1 SGHVS, CDR2 FNYEAQ. Full variable domain (rest looked up from reference TRBV7-6 and TRBJ2-7): GAGVSQSPRYKVTKRGQDVALRCDPISGHVSLYWYRQALGQGPEFLTYFNYEAQQDKSGLPNDRFSAERPEGSISTLTIQRTEQRDSAMYRCASSSAGGTASSYEQYFGPGTRLTVT.

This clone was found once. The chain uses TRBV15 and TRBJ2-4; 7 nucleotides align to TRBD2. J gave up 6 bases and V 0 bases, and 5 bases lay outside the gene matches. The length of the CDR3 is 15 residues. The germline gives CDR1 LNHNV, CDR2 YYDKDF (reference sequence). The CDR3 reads CATSRDIASGNIQYF. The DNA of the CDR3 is TGTGCCACCAGCAGAGATATCGCTAGCGGAAACATTCAGTACTTC.

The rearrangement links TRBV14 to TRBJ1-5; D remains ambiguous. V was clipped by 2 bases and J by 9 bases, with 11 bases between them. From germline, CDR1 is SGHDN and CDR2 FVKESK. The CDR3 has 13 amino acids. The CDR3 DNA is TGTGCCAGCAGCCAAAGTTGGAGATCGCCCCAGCATTTT. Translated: CASSQSWRSPQHF.

In DNA form, the CDR3 reads TGTGCCAGTAGTATAGGGGACAGGGAGGCCGGGGAGCTGTTTTTT. Amino acids: CASSIGDREAGELFF. V and J are TRBV19 and TRBJ2-2; 9 bases map to TRBD1. Germline assignment: CDR1 LNHDA and CDR2 SQIVND (reference sequence). CDR3 size: 15 residues. Unmatched junction bases numbered 3, after V lost 1 base and J lost 6 bases.

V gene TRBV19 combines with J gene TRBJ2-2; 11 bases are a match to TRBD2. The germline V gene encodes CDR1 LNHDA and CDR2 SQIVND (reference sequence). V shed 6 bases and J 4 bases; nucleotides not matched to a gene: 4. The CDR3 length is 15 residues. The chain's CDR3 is CASRSTSGSTGELFF. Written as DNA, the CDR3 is TGTGCCAGTAGGAGTACTAGCGGGAGCACCGGGGAGCTGTTTTTT.

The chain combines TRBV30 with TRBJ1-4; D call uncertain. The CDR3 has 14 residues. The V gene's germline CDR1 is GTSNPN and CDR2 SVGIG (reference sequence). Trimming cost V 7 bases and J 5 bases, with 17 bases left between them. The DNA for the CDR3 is TGTGCCTCTCGTTTCGGGAGGGTCAATGAAAAACTGTTTTTT. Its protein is CASRFGRVNEKLFF. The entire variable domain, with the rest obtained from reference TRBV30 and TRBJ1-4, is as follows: SQTIHQWPATLVQPVGSPLSLECTVEGTSNPNLYWYRQAAGRGLQLLFYSVGIGQISSEVPQNLSASRPQDRQFILSSKKLLLSDSGFYLCASRFGRVNEKLFFGSGTQLSVL.